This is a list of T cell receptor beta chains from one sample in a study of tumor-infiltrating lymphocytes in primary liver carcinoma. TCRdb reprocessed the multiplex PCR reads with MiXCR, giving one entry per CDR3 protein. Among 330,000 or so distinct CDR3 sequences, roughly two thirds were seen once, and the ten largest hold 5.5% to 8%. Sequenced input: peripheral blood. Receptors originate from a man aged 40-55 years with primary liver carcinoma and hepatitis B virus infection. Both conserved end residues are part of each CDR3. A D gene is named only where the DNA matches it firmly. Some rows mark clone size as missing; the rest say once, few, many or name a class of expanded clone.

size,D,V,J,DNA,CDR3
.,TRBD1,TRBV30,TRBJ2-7,TGTGCCTGGAGTGAGGACAGGCTACGCGAGCAGTACTTC,CAWSEDRLREQYF
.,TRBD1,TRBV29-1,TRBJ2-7,TGCGGCATTGGAGGACAGGGTGAAGGTTACGAGCAGTACTTC,CGIGGQGEGYEQYF
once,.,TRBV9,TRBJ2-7,TGTGCCAGCAGCGCGGACCACTACGAGCAGTATTTC,CASSADHYEQYF
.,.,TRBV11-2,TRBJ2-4,TGTGCCAGCATCTCGGTCCCAGGACTTGGCATTCAGTACTTC,CASISVPGLGIQYF
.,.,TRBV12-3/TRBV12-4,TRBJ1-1,TGTGCCAGCAGTCAGGTATTAACCACTGAAGCTTTCTTT,CASSQVLTTEAFF
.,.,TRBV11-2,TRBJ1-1,TGTGCCAGCAGCTTACCTACTGAAGCTTTCTTT,CASSLPTEAFF
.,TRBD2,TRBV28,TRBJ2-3,TGTGCCAGCAGATCCCCTCCCAGCGGGAGATCCGTCGGTACGCAGTATTTT,CASRSPPSGRSVGTQYF
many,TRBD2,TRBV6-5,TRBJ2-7,TGTGCCAGCAGATTCCTCGTGAGCGGGAGGGCCAGCGAGCAGTACTTC,CASRFLVSGRASEQYF
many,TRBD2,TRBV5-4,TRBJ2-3,TGTGCCAGCACCCAAACGGGGAGGGCAGATACGCAGTATTTT,CASTQTGRADTQYF
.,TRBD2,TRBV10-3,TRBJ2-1,TGTGCCATCAGTGAGAGTCGGACTAGCGGAGATTACAATGAGCAGTTCTTC,CAISESRTSGDYNEQFF
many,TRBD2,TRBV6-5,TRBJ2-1,TGTGCCAGCAGTTCCATTAGCGGGACTTACAATGAGCAGTTCTTC,CASSSISGTYNEQFF
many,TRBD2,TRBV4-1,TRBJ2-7,TGCGCCAGCAGCCAAGTAGCGGGAGTGGTAAGGACCTACGAGCAGTACTTC,CASSQVAGVVRTYEQYF
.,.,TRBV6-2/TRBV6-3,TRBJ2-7,TGTGCCAGCAGTTACGAGGTAGCCTACGGGCAGTACTTC,CASSYEVAYGQYF
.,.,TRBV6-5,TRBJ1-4,TGTCTCAATACAGGAGGGGAAAAACTGTTTTTT,CLNTGGEKLFF
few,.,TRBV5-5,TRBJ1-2,TGTGCCAGCAGCTTGGTTAGAACTGATGGCGGCTACACCTTC,CASSLVRTDGGYTF
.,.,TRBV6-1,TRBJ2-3,TGTGCCAGCAGAACCAGGGGGGCAGATACGCAGTATTTT,CASRTRGADTQYF